Following are 30 T cell receptor beta chains from one sample sequenced in a study of cytomegalovirus exposure and HLA in healthy donors. The study ran its PCR with 60 Vbeta and 13 Jbeta primers. The data were produced by immunoSEQ multiplex PCR, yet TCRdb's version contains in-frame clones alone and is incomplete. Among some 80,000 clones listed, roughly a tenth were seen once. The specimen sequenced was PBMCs. All receptors come from a man in his 60s in good health and CMV-seropositive.

This clone has only a few counts. V usage is TRBV12-5 and J usage is TRBJ1-1, with D unresolved. The V gene lost 8 bases and the J gene lost 0 bases, with 10 bases spanning the gap. CDR1 is LGHNT, CDR2 FRNRAP, per germline. The CDR3 contains 13 residues. CDR3 amino acids: CASSEGVNTEAFF. In DNA form, the CDR3 reads TGTGCTAGTTCGGAGGGAGTGAACACTGAAGCTTTCTTT.

In this sample, this clone turned up a few times. J is TRBJ2-5 and V is TRBV29-1; 9 bases are shared with TRBD1. Trimming at V came to 1 base and at J to 5 bases, leaving 5 bases not matched to a gene. The CDR3 has 14 amino acids. Germline CDR1 and CDR2: SQVTM and ANQGSEA. CDR3 protein: CSVEVTGGGETQYF. The CDR3 DNA reads TGCAGCGTTGAAGTAACAGGGGGCGGGGAGACCCAGTACTTC.

This clone has a handful of counts. The rearrangement uses TRBV6-1 and TRBJ2-2; 8 nucleotides align to TRBD1. The CDR3 is 15 amino acids. Germline CDR1 is MNHNS and CDR2 is SASEGT. V lost 6 bases to trimming and J lost 0 bases; unmatched junction nucleotides: 3. The CDR3 DNA reads TGTGCCAGCAGGCAGGGGGCGGCGAACACCGGGGAGCTGTTTTTT. Amino acid sequence: CASRQGAANTGELFF.

This clone has more than one count but fewer than ten. This rearrangement joins TRBV5-1 to TRBJ1-3; no definite D call. Germline-derived CDR1 and CDR2 are SGHRS and YFSETQ. V was cut by 0 bases and J by 0 bases, with 7 bases left in between. The length of the CDR3 is 15 residues. In DNA, the CDR3 is TGCGCCAGCAGCTTGGCCGTAGACTCTGGAAACACCATATATTTT. Translated: CASSLAVDSGNTIYF.

In DNA, the CDR3 is TGTGCCAGCTCACCCCAGGGGGCGGTCTACGAGCAGTACGTC. It is translated as CASSPQGAVYEQYV. The chain links TRBV18 to TRBJ2-7, with 8 bases identical to TRBD1. The J segment lost 3 bases and the V segment lost 3 bases, leaving 4 bases of the junction unmatched. Germline CDR1 and CDR2: KGHSH and LQKENI. The CDR3 loop spans 14 amino acids.

This clone appeared a few times. This chain links TRBV6-1 with TRBJ1-5; TRBD1 is a possible D gene (6 bases). CDR1 is MNHNS, CDR2 SASEGT, per germline. Between the trimmed V and J ends, which lost 2 bases and 6 bases, there was a span of 14 bases. CDR3 length: 15 residues. The CDR3 reads CASSEWGGAIQPQHF. The CDR3 DNA sequence: TGTGCCAGCAGTGAATGGGGGGGGGCCATTCAGCCCCAGCATTTT.

This clone appeared a few times. The chain joins TRBV7-9 to TRBJ2-5; the D is unclear. Looked up from germline, CDR1 is SEHNR and CDR2 is FQNEAQ (reference sequence). V was shortened by 5 bases and J by 5 bases, with 9 bases between the two germline ends. CDR3 length: 12 amino acids. CDR3 sequence reads: CASSLEEETQYF. The CDR3 DNA is TGTGCCAGCAGCCTAGAGGAGGAGACCCAGTACTTC.

The genes are TRBV7-9 and TRBJ2-7; TRBD1 matches 10 bases. After removal of 5 bases from V and 3 bases from J, the junction contained 7 bases not matched to a gene. In germline, CDR1 is SEHNR, CDR2 FQNEAQ (reference sequence). CDR3 length: 15 amino acids. CDR3 residues: CASSPGTGAYYEQYV. The CDR3 DNA reads TGTGCCAGCAGCCCCGGGACAGGGGCTTACTACGAGCAGTACGTC.

This chain links TRBV11-3 with TRBJ2-5; TRBD1 matches at 7 bases. V dropped 6 bases and J dropped 0; count of bases not matched to a gene: 4. In germline, CDR1 is SGHNT, CDR2 YENEEA. This CDR3 is 14 amino acids long. CDR3 nucleotides: TGTGCCAGCAGTAAAACAGGGGACCAAGAGACCCAGTACTTC. Amino acids: CASSKTGDQETQYF.

The chain has TRBV29-1 and TRBJ1-1; maybe TRBD1 (5 bases). The germline V gene has CDR1 SQVTM and CDR2 ANQGSEA. This CDR3 comprises 13 residues. The V gene lost 4 bases and the J gene lost 8 bases, with 17 bases spanning the gap. Written as DNA, the CDR3 is TGCAGCGTTGGCCACTCCGCAGGGTCGGAAGCTTTCTTT. This encodes CSVGHSAGSEAFF.

The J gene is TRBJ2-3, the V gene TRBV27; D unresolved. Germline assignment: CDR1 MNHEY and CDR2 SMNVEV (reference sequence). This CDR3 has 15 amino acids. Trimming shortened V by 2 bases and J by 1 base, and 10 bases separated the two germline ends. The DNA for the CDR3 is TGTGCCAGCAGTTTAATAGGCCGGGGCACAGATACGCAGTATTTT. Residues: CASSLIGRGTDTQYF.

For the CDR3, the DNA is TGCGCCAGCAGCTTTGACAGGTACTACGAGCAGTACTTC. Translated, it gives CASSFDRYYEQYF. The V gene is TRBV5-1, the J gene TRBJ2-7; D is perhaps TRBD1 (6 bases). CDR1 and CDR2 (germline): SGHRS, YFSETQ. V shed 2 bases and J shed 3 bases, with 9 bases lying between them. The CDR3 has 13 amino acids.

This clone was found a few times. In DNA, the CDR3 is TGCGCCAGCAGCCAAGAAGTGAGAGGACTTGGAGCCCTCCACTTT. Protein: CASSQEVRGLGALHF. The chain employs TRBV4-1 and TRBJ1-6; D is unclear. CDR1 and CDR2 (germline): MGHRA, YSYEKL. V lost 0 bases and J 14 bases, leaving 17 bases between the germline ends. CDR3 length: 15 residues.

This clone was seen more than once but under ten times. V and J are TRBV2 and TRBJ1-4; D gene unclear. The CDR3 has 15 amino acids. V lost 4 bases, J lost 0 bases, and 9 bases lay in between. The germline gives CDR1 SNHLY, CDR2 FYNNEI. The CDR3 nucleotides read TGTGCCAGCAGTGGAGGGCGGTCAACTAATGAAAAACTGTTTTTT. It yields the protein CASSGGRSTNEKLFF.

J is TRBJ2-7 and V is TRBV25-1; 7 bases map to TRBD2. The V gene's germline CDR1 is MGHDK and CDR2 SYGVNS. This CDR3 has 13 residues. V gave up 6 bases and J gave up 2 bases; unmatched junction bases: 4. Here the CDR3 reads CASSPSGTYEQYF. Here the CDR3 DNA reads TGTGCCAGCAGCCCTAGCGGTACCTACGAGCAGTACTTC.

The chain uses TRBV6-4 and TRBJ2-3; TRBD2 matches 13 bases. This CDR3 is 15 amino acids long. Germline trimming cut 6 bases from V and 6 bases from J; bases unmatched to any gene: 6. Germline-derived CDR1 and CDR2 are MRHNA and SNTAGT. CDR3 sequence: CASSRTSGRGDTQYF. CDR3 nucleotides: TGTGCCAGCAGCCGGACTAGCGGGAGAGGGGATACGCAGTATTTT.

V gene TRBV4-1 combines with J gene TRBJ2-1; 7 positions agree with TRBD1. Per germline, CDR1 MGHRA and CDR2 YSYEKL. CDR3 length: 17 residues. The junction had 9 bases not matched to a gene; V was cut back by 4 bases and J by 0 bases. For the CDR3, the DNA is TGCGCCAGCAGCCTCCCTACGACAGGGAGCTCCTACAATGAGCAGTTCTTC. Translation: CASSLPTTGSSYNEQFF.

The chain recombines TRBV9 with TRBJ1-4; D unresolved. Per the germline V gene, CDR1 is SGDLS and CDR2 is YYNGEE. V lost 0 bases and J lost 7, with 10 bases in between. The CDR3 totals 14 residues. The CDR3 protein is CASSVGPNPEKLFF. The DNA of the CDR3 is TGTGCCAGCAGCGTAGGTCCCAATCCTGAAAAACTGTTTTTT. Looking up the rest from reference TRBV9 and TRBJ1-4 gives the full variable domain: DSGVTQTPKHLITATGQRVTLRCSPRSGDLSVYWYQQSLDQGLQFLIQYYNGEERAKGNILERFSAQQFPDLHSELNLSSLELGDSALYFCASSVGPNPEKLFFGSGTQLSVL.

The chain employs TRBV10-1 and TRBJ1-2; D perhaps matches TRBD1 (5 bases). The CDR3 runs to 14 residues. V gave up 0 bases and J gave up 4 bases, with 9 bases separating them. CDR1 WNHNN and CDR2 SYGVQD come from the germline V gene (reference sequence). The CDR3 DNA reads as TGCGCCAGCAGTGAGTCGAACAGGCCCTATGGCTACACCTTC. Residues: CASSESNRPYGYTF.

This clone was observed a few times. The chain has TRBV29-1 and TRBJ2-3; 9 nucleotides align to TRBD2. V lost 2 bases and J lost 13; bases outside the gene matches: 13. Germline CDR1 reads SQVTM; CDR2 reads ANQGSEA. The CDR3 has 14 residues. The CDR3 bases are TGCAGCGTTGAAACCGAATTAGAGCGGGAGGTGGAGTATTTT. Protein product: CSVETELEREVEYF.

This clone was seen only a few times. V and J are TRBV19 and TRBJ1-1, with TRBD1 matching 12 bases. The V gene's germline CDR1 is LNHDA and CDR2 SQIVND (reference sequence). CDR3 length: 17 residues. V was clipped by 6 bases and J by 4 bases; unmatched bases: 12. The CDR3 sequence is CASSPGGQGAWGTEAFF. CDR3 nucleotide sequence: TGTGCCAGTAGCCCCGGGGGACAGGGGGCGTGGGGCACTGAAGCTTTCTTT.

The rearrangement links TRBV9 to TRBJ1-2; D possibly corresponds to TRBD1 (5 bases). The CDR3 covers 13 residues. V lost 4 bases to trimming and J lost 8 bases, with 15 bases between them. Germline assignment: CDR1 SGDLS and CDR2 YYNGEE. The CDR3 spells CASSSRTFDGYTF. Here the CDR3 DNA reads TGTGCCAGCAGCTCGAGGACATTTGACGGCTACACCTTC. Filled out from reference TRBV9 and TRBJ1-2, the complete variable domain reads DSGVTQTPKHLITATGQRVTLRCSPRSGDLSVYWYQQSLDQGLQFLIQYYNGEERAKGNILERFSAQQFPDLHSELNLSSLELGDSALYFCASSSRTFDGYTFGSGTRLTVV.

This clone came up a few times. CDR3 DNA: TGTGCCAGCAGCCCCCCGGGACAGGGATTATCCTATGGCTACACCTTC. The encoded protein is CASSPPGQGLSYGYTF. The V gene is TRBV9, the J gene TRBJ1-2, with 9 bases aligning to TRBD1. Germline CDR1 is SGDLS and CDR2 is YYNGEE. This CDR3 has 16 amino acids. Unmatched junction bases numbered 11, after V lost 4 bases and J lost 4 bases.

In its sample, this clone was seen a few times. The V call is TRBV14, the J call TRBJ2-5, with 13 positions matching TRBD2. This CDR3 contains 17 residues. The trim removed 5 bases at V and 4 bases at J, leaving 10 bases unmatched. Looked up from germline, CDR1 is SGHDN and CDR2 is FVKESK. CDR3 protein: CASSFPGLAGRPETQYF. The CDR3 nucleotides read TGTGCCAGCAGCTTTCCGGGACTAGCGGGACGGCCAGAGACCCAGTACTTC.

V gene TRBV28 combines with J gene TRBJ2-1, with D possibly TRBD2 on 6 matching bases. V lost 6 bases, J lost 6 bases, and 18 bases lay in between. Germline CDR1 reads MDHEN; CDR2 reads SYDVKM. The CDR3 is 15 residues long. CDR3 amino acids: CASSRYRDFSNEQFF. The CDR3 region has the DNA TGTGCCAGCAGCCGATACCGGGACTTCTCCAATGAGCAGTTCTTC.

This clone was found a few times. The chain combines TRBV21-1 with TRBJ2-2; the D call of TRBD2 is as the table states it, not checked on the DNA. TRBV21-1 is annotated as a pseudogene. The CDR3 covers 17 residues. The CDR3 region is CASSNWGRGGKRGELFF. CDR3 in DNA: TGTGCCAGCAGCAATTGGGGGAGGGGCGGAAAAAGGGGGGAGCTGTTTTTT.

The J gene is TRBJ1-6, the V gene TRBV7-2; D possibly corresponds to TRBD1 (5 bases). The CDR3 is 17 residues long. CDR1 is SGHTA and CDR2 is FQGNSA in the germline V gene. Deletions cut 6 bases from V and 0 bases from J, with 15 bases between. Written as DNA, the CDR3 is TGTGCCAGCAGATCCGGGGGGGGGAGCTCCTATAATTCACCCCTCCACTTT. Its translation: CASRSGGGSSYNSPLHF.

The chain combines TRBV5-1 with TRBJ2-7; weak D call: TRBD1 (6 bases). The V end was cut by 5 bases, the J end by 3 bases, with 15 bases between. CDR1 is SGHRS and CDR2 is YFSETQ in the germline V gene. The CDR3 runs 14 residues. The CDR3 sequence: CASSQAGDGYEQYF. As DNA, the CDR3 is TGCGCCAGCAGTCAGGCAGGGGATGGCTACGAGCAGTACTTC.

This clone was observed a few times. CDR3 region: CASSHAARGDTGELFF. The CDR3 DNA reads as TGTGCCAGCAGCCATGCAGCCAGGGGGGACACCGGGGAGCTGTTTTTT. The V call is TRBV5-4, the J call TRBJ2-2, with a weak D call TRBD1 (7 bases). Per the germline V gene, CDR1 is SGHNT and CDR2 is YYREEE (reference sequence). Trimming removed 4 bases at V and 3 bases at J, with 16 bases between. The CDR3 spans 16 residues.

The V gene is TRBV6-4, the J gene TRBJ2-5, with 9 positions matching TRBD2. The CDR3 consists of 15 residues. The V gene's germline CDR1 is MRHNA and CDR2 SNTAGT. J lost 5 bases, V lost 0 bases, and 4 bases had no gene match. The CDR3 sequence: CASSDSGLADETQYF. The CDR3 DNA is TGTGCCAGCAGTGACTCGGGACTAGCCGACGAGACCCAGTACTTC.